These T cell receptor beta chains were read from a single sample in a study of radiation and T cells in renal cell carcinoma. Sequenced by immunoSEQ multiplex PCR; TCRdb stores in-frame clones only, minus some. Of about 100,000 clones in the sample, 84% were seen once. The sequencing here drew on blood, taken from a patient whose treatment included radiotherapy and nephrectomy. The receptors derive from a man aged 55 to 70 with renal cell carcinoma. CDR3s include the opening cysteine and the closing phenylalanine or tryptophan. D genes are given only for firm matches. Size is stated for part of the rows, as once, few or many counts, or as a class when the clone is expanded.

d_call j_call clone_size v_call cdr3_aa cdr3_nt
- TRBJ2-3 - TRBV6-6 CASSRGSTDTQYF TGTGCCAGCAGTCGGGGTAGCACAGATACGCAGTATTTT
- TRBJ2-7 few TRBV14 CASSLRLGPYEQYF TGTGCCAGCAGCCTTCGGCTGGGGCCCTACGAGCAGTACTTC
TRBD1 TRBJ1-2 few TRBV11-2 CASSSTGGQGYTF TGTGCCAGCAGCTCCACAGGGGGCCAAGGCTACACCTTC
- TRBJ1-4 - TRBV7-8 CASSLGGAWNEKLFF TGTGCCAGCAGCTTAGGGGGGGCATGGAATGAAAAACTGTTTTTT
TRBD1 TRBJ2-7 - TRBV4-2 CASSHPGTVYEQYF TGTGCCAGCAGCCATCCTGGGACAGTCTACGAGCAGTACTTC
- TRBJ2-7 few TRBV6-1 CASSEAPATAYEQYF TGTGCCAGCAGTGAAGCGCCGGCGACGGCCTACGAGCAGTACTTC
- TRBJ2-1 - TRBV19 CASGYTPLGGRDNEQFF TGTGCCAGTGGTTATACCCCCCTCGGCGGCCGTGACAATGAGCAGTTCTTC
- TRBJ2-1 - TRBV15 CATSRGSGDPYNEQFF TGTGCCACCAGCAGAGGCAGCGGAGACCCCTACAATGAGCAGTTCTTC
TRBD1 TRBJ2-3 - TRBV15 CATSRDRTGGGSDTQYF TGTGCCACCAGCAGAGACCGGACAGGGGGCGGGTCAGATACGCAGTATTTT
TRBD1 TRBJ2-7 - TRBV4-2 CASSQVGGRTGNYEQYF TGTGCCAGCAGCCAAGTTGGGGGTCGGACAGGAAACTACGAGCAGTACTTC
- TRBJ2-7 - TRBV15 CATSSTYTPSYEQYF TGTGCCACCAGCAGCACTTATACTCCCTCCTACGAGCAGTACTTC
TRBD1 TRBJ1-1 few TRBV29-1 CSVYRGLGTEAFF TGCAGCGTGTACAGGGGGCTGGGCACTGAAGCTTTCTTT
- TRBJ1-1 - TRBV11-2 CASSLERQGRAFF TGTGCCAGCAGCTTAGAAAGGCAGGGCAGAGCTTTCTTT
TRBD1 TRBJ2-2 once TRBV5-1 CASSASQGAGRTGELFF TGCGCCAGCAGCGCCAGCCAGGGGGCGGGGCGAACCGGGGAGCTGTTTTTT
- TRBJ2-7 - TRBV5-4 CASSLGFLSYEQYF TGTGCCAGCAGCTTGGGATTTCTCTCCTACGAGCAGTACTTC
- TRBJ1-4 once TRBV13 CASSWALGEKLFF TGTGCCAGCAGCTGGGCGCTGGGTGAAAAACTGTTTTTT
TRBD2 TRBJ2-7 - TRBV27 CASSARLAERPYEQYF TGTGCCAGCAGTGCCCGACTAGCGGAAAGACCCTACGAGCAGTACTTC
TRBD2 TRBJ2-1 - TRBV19 CASSSGLAGVNEQFF TGTGCCAGTAGCTCGGGACTAGCGGGGGTCAATGAGCAGTTCTTC
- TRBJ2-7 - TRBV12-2 CASRLVGGTQYF TGTGCAAGTCGCTTAGTAGGGGGAACGCAGTACTTC
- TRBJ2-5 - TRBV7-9 CAITDVETQYF TGTGCCATCACGGACGTGGAGACCCAGTACTTC
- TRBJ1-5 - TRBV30 CAWRGRTSNQPQHF TGTGCCTGGAGGGGTCGAACCTCCAATCAGCCCCAGCATTTT
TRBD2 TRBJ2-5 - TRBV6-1 CASSESLAGGFQETQYF TGTGCCAGCAGTGAAAGCTTAGCGGGCGGCTTCCAAGAGACCCAGTACTTC
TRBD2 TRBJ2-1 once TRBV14 CASSQAGGPYEQFF TGTGCCAGCAGCCAAGCGGGAGGGCCGTATGAGCAGTTCTTC
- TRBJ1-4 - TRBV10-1 CASRDMVVKNCF TGCGCCAGCAGGGATATGGTTGTGAAAAACTGTTTT
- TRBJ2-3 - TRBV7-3 CASSVGSAGGDTQYF TGTGCCAGCAGCGTCGGGTCTGCCGGGGGAGATACGCAGTATTTT
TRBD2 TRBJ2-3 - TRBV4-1 CASSPLAGGSYTDTQYF TGCGCCAGCAGCCCCCTAGCGGGAGGGTCCTACACAGATACGCAGTATTTT
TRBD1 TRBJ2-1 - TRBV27 CASSLLSGTAVKQFF TGTGCCAGCAGTTTACTCTCCGGGACAGCCGTAAAGCAGTTCTTC
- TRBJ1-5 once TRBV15 CATSPRPSTQPQHF TGTGCCACCAGCCCCCGGCCTTCGACTCAGCCCCAGCATTTT
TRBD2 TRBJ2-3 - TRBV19 CASSMNSGIGDTQYF TGTGCCAGTAGTATGAATAGCGGGATCGGAGATACGCAGTATTTT
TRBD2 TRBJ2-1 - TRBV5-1 CASSPVAGTVYNEQFF TGCGCCAGCAGCCCTGTAGCGGGAACCGTCTACAATGAGCAGTTCTTC
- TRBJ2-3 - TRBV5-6 CASQGTDTQYF TGTGCCAGCCAGGGTACAGATACGCAGTATTTT
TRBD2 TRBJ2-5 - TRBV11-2 CASSLGGAGGVETQYF TGTGCCAGCAGCTTAGGGGGAGCGGGAGGGGTAGAGACCCAGTACTTC
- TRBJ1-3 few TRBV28 CASRSQESGNTIYF TGTGCCAGCAGGTCACAGGAATCTGGAAACACCATATATTTT
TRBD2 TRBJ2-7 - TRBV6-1 CASSQTGLGTYEQYF TGTGCCAGCAGCCAAACGGGACTAGGGACTTACGAGCAGTACTTC
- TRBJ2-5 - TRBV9 CASSVGAHQETQYF TGTGCCAGCAGCGTAGGGGCTCACCAAGAGACCCAGTACTTC
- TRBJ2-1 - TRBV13 CASSPRNPKHEQFF TGTGCCAGCAGCCCGCGGAATCCCAAACACGAGCAGTTCTTC
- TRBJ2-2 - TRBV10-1 CASSGIGRWRRGDTGELFF TGCGCCAGCAGTGGTATTGGAAGGTGGCGGAGAGGGGACACCGGGGAGCTGTTTTTT
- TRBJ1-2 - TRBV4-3 CASSQATGFYGYTF TGCGCCAGCAGCCAAGCCACAGGGTTCTATGGCTACACCTTC
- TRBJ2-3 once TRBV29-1 CSVYVPSTDTQYF TGCAGCGTGTACGTCCCTAGCACAGATACGCAGTATTTT
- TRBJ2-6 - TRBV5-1 CASSLESFGANVLTF TGCGCCAGCAGCTTGGAGAGTTTTGGGGCCAACGTCCTGACTTTC
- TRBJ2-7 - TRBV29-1 CSVTGPAVEQYF TGCAGCGTTACGGGCCCTGCCGTCGAGCAGTACTTC
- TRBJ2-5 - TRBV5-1 CASSLDSSAGRETQYF TGCGCCAGCAGCTTGGACAGCTCGGCGGGAAGAGAGACCCAGTACTTC
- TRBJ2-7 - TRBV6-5 CASSQNLPYEQYF TGTGCCAGCAGTCAGAACTTGCCATACGAGCAGTACTTC
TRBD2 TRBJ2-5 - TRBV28 CASSFPGGPFETQYF TGTGCCAGCAGTTTTCCGGGAGGGCCCTTCGAGACCCAGTACTTC
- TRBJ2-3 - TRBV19 CASSIWTASTDTQYF TGTGCCAGTAGTATTTGGACGGCTAGCACAGATACGCAGTATTTT
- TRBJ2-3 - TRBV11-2 CASSLGTINTDTQYF TGTGCCAGCAGCTTAGGGACTATCAACACAGATACGCAGTATTTT
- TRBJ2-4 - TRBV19 CASSIYLVQGLLAKNIQYF TGTGCCAGTAGTATTTACCTTGTGCAGGGCTTACTAGCCAAAAACATTCAGTACTTC
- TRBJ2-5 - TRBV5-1 CASSSTETQYF TGCGCCAGCAGCTCGACCGAGACCCAGTACTTC
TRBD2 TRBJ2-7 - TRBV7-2 CASSLGSRASGRIYEQYF TGTGCCAGCAGCTTGGGAAGTAGGGCTAGCGGGAGAATATACGAGCAGTACTTC
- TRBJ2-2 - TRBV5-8 CASSLVRATGELFF TGTGCCAGCAGCTTGGTTAGGGCCACCGGGGAGCTGTTTTTT
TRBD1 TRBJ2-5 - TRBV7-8 CASSERQGGVTQYF TGTGCCAGCAGCGAGCGACAGGGCGGAGTGACCCAGTACTTC
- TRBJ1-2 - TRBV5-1 CASSAEPGRNYGYTF TGCGCCAGCAGCGCCGAACCGGGACGGAACTATGGCTACACCTTC